The 14 T cell receptor beta chains below all came from one sample that was sequenced in a study of shared clonotypes between healthy human individuals. TCRdb keeps only in-frame clones here, not all; method: immunoSEQ multiplex PCR. This table holds 600,000 to 750,000 clones, 90% found once. Sequencing input: memory CD8+ T cells from PBMCs. Subset meaning: CD45RO+ cells pooled with CCR7-negative TemRA cells. The source is a young man in good health. Some clones in this sample may be carry-over from other donors' samples.

This clone was detected a few times. The chain combines TRBV9 with TRBJ1-1; D is uncertain. Trimming stripped 4 bases from V and 0 bases from J, with 13 bases between. Germline loops: CDR1 SGDLS, CDR2 YYNGEE. This CDR3 region has 15 residues. The CDR3, as DNA: TGTGCCAGCAGCCCCCCGGGATCTATGAACACTGAAGCTTTCTTT. Its protein product is CASSPPGSMNTEAFF.

The chain is built from TRBV6-5 and TRBJ2-1; D gene ambiguous. Germline V CDR1 and CDR2: MNHEY, SVGAGI. The CDR3 has 13 residues. Trimming cost V 2 bases and J 5 bases, with 7 bases left between them. The CDR3 coding sequence is TGTGCCAGCAGTTACGCAGAGGACAATGAGCAGTTCTTC. Translated, it gives CASSYAEDNEQFF.

V and J are TRBV7-2 and TRBJ2-3; D is unresolved. The CDR3 runs 14 residues. Germline CDR1 and CDR2: SGHTA and FQGNSA. The V gene lost 1 base and the J gene lost 4 bases, with 9 bases spanning the gap. DNA of the CDR3: TGTGCCAGCAGCTTAGGAGTAGTGGCAGATACGCAGTATTTT. It specifies CASSLGVVADTQYF.

The CDR3 sequence: CASSPGLDEQFF. The CDR3 DNA reads as TGTGCCAGCAGCCCCGGGCTCGATGAGCAGTTCTTC. The chain uses TRBV27 and TRBJ2-1, with D uncertain. V gave up 6 bases and J gave up 8 bases, with 11 bases separating them. The length of the CDR3 is 12 residues. CDR1 is MNHEY, CDR2 SMNVEV, per germline (reference sequence).

The rearrangement joins TRBV19 to TRBJ2-2; 9 bases are a match to TRBD2. The CDR3 extends over 18 amino acids. V shed 3 bases, J shed 3 bases, and the junction held 11 bases outside the gene matches. Germline CDR1 LNHDA, CDR2 SQIVND (reference sequence). DNA for the CDR3: TGTGCCAGTAGTATGGTGTCTAGCGGGGCTTCGTACACCGGGGAGCTGTTTTTT. It specifies CASSMVSSGASYTGELFF. Complete variable domain (other parts from reference TRBV19 and TRBJ2-2): DGGITQSPKYLFRKEGQNVTLSCEQNLNHDAMYWYRQDPGQGLRLIYYSQIVNDFQKGDIAEGYSVSREKKESFPLTVTSAQKNPTAFYLCASSMVSSGASYTGELFFGEGSRLTVL.

The CDR3 bases are TGTGCCAGCAGCCCCGACAGGGAAGCCCACACAGATACGCAGTATTTT. This gives the protein CASSPDREAHTDTQYF. The J gene is TRBJ2-3, the V gene TRBV7-9; TRBD1 aligns across 7 bases. CDR1 and CDR2 from the germline V gene are SEHNR and FQNEAQ (reference sequence). The CDR3 totals 16 residues. The V gene end was trimmed by 5 bases and the J gene end by 2 bases; junction bases not matched to a gene: 10.

This sequence joins TRBV9 and TRBJ2-7, with 15 bases that match TRBD2. The CDR3 spans 20 residues. V was clipped by 4 bases and J by 1 base; unmatched bases: 15. Germline V lookup: CDR1 SGDLS, CDR2 YYNGEE. CDR3 nucleotides: TGTGCCAGCAGCTCAACACCGGGCGGGACTAGCGGGAGGTCGTCCTACGAGCAGTACTTC. As protein: CASSSTPGGTSGRSSYEQYF.

This chain uses TRBV28 with TRBJ1-2; D is undetermined. The ends were cut back, 6 bases at V and 2 bases at J, with 16 bases in the middle. Looked up from germline, CDR1 is MDHEN and CDR2 is SYDVKM. This CDR3 contains 15 residues. CDR3 residues: CASRVHAITNYGYTF. The CDR3 coding sequence is TGTGCCAGCAGGGTTCACGCGATCACAAACTATGGCTACACCTTC.

This chain connects TRBV7-8 to TRBJ2-7, with 12 bases fitting TRBD2. The ends lost 2 bases at V and 3 bases at J; junction bases unmatched: 5. Germline CDR1 SGHVS, CDR2 FQNEAQ. The CDR3 totals 16 residues. This CDR3 reads CASSLRLAGVVYEQYF. The CDR3, as DNA: TGTGCCAGCAGCTTAAGACTAGCGGGAGTTGTCTACGAGCAGTACTTC.

This clone was counted once. The chain is built from TRBV2 and TRBJ1-1; perhaps TRBD1 as D (5 bases). The CDR3 spans 13 residues. V lost 8 bases, J lost 1 base, and 11 bases lay in between. CDR1 is SNHLY and CDR2 is FYNNEI in the germline V gene. The CDR3 DNA sequence: TGTGCCAGCCCGTTGGGGCGGAACACTGAAGCTTTCTTT. Its protein is CASPLGRNTEAFF.

V and J are TRBV28 and TRBJ2-3; 7 nucleotides align to TRBD2. V lost 7 bases to trimming and J lost 1 base; unmatched junction nucleotides: 8. Looked up from germline, CDR1 is MDHEN and CDR2 is SYDVKM. The CDR3 has 15 residues. CDR3 residues: CASTQITSGTDTQYF. CDR3 sequence (DNA): TGTGCCAGCACCCAAATAACTAGCGGCACAGATACGCAGTATTTT.

The V and J genes are TRBV11-2 and TRBJ1-2; 11 nucleotides line up with TRBD1. This CDR3 has 16 amino acids. V was pared by 5 bases and J by 3 bases, with 8 bases of the junction left unmatched. Germline-derived CDR1 and CDR2 are SGHAT and FQNNGV. The CDR3 nucleotides read TGTGCCAGCAGCGGGCGGACAGGGGGCGGGGACTATGGCTACACCTTC. It codes for CASSGRTGGGDYGYTF. The full variable domain, rest sourced from reference TRBV11-2 and TRBJ1-2, is EAGVAQSPRYKIIEKRQSVAFWCNPISGHATLYWYQQILGQGPKLLIQFQNNGVVDDSQLPKDRFSAERLKGVDSTLKIQPAKLEDSAVYLCASSGRTGGGDYGYTFGSGTRLTVV.

The CDR3 reads CASSPSTGTSGANVLTF. As DNA, the CDR3 is TGTGCCAGCTCACCATCAACAGGCACATCTGGGGCCAACGTCCTGACTTTC. The rearrangement uses TRBV18 and TRBJ2-6; D perhaps matches TRBD1 (5 bases). V lost 2 bases and J 1 base, leaving 12 bases between the germline ends. The germline gives CDR1 KGHSH, CDR2 LQKENI. This CDR3 contains 17 residues.

The chain joins TRBV9 to TRBJ1-1; TRBD1 is a possible D gene (5 bases). The CDR3 length is 13 residues. Trimming stripped 4 bases from V and 1 base from J, with 8 bases between. CDR1 and CDR2 (germline): SGDLS, YYNGEE. DNA for the CDR3: TGTGCCAGCAGCCACGGGGGGAACACTGAAGCTTTCTTT. Amino acid sequence: CASSHGGNTEAFF.